This entry is about one T cell receptor (beta chain). Its antigen is unidentified. At one end the junction does not follow the germline gene, possibly because of a read error. Sequencing libraries made from TCR beta cDNA carried unique molecular identifiers. Out of roughly 0.85 to 10 million T cells, a few hundred thousand cDNA molecules were generated. MiXCR was run by TCRdb on the PCR reads, yielding one entry per CDR3 protein. The data show some 450,000 distinct CDR3 sequences, approximately 45% seen once. The sample belongs to a study of post-analysis software for immune sequencing data. Study summary: Relapsing-remitting, secondary progressive and progressive-relapsing multiple sclerosis courses were included.

The CDR3 sequence is 13 residues long. The germline V gene has CDR1 SGHRS and CDR2 YFSETQ. Regarding the study as a whole: For normalized Chao1 diversity, multiple sclerosis patients scored significantly lower than controls did. Patients used about 5 TRBV segments, including TRBV5-6, TRBV5-1 and TRBV20-1, more often than controls. Under the F measure, samples that were prepared in one batch clustered strongly together.

The genes are TRBV5-1 and TRBJ1-1; possibly TRBD1 for D (5 bases). The sequenced material came from blood. The sequence derives from a girl between 5 and 17 years old with multiple sclerosis. DNA of the CDR3: TGCGCCAGCAATGGGGGGAGGAACGCTGAAGCTTTCTTT. This gives the protein CASNGGRNAEAFF.